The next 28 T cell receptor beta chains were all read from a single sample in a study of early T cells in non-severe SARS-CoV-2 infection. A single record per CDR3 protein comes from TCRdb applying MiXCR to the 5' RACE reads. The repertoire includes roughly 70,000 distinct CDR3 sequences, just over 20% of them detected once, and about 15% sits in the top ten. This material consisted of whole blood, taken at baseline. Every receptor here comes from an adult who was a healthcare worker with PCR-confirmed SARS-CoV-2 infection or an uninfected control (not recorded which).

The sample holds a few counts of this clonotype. The CDR3 nucleotides read TGCAGCGTTGTACGAGGGGGAGATACGCAGTATTTT. This sequence encodes CSVVRGGDTQYF. The rearrangement uses TRBV29-1 and TRBJ2-3; maybe TRBD1 (6 bases). Germline assignment: CDR1 SQVTM and CDR2 ANQGSEA. V lost 4 bases, J lost 5 bases, and 10 bases lay in between. The CDR3 contains 12 residues.

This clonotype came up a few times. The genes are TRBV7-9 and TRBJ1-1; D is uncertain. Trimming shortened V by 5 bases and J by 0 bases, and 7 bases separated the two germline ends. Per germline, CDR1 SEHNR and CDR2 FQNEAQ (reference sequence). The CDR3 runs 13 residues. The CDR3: CASSDPMNTEAFF. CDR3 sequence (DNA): TGTGCCAGCAGCGATCCCATGAACACTGAAGCTTTCTTT.

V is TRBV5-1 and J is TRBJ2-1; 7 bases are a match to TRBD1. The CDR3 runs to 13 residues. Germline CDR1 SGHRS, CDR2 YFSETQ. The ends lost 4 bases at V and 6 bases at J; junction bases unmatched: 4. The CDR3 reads CASSTGDSNEQFF. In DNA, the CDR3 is TGCGCCAGCAGCACAGGGGATAGCAATGAGCAGTTCTTC.

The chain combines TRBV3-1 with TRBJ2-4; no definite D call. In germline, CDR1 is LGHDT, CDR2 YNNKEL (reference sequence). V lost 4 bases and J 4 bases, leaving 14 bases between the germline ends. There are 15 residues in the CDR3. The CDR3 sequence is CASSLQSGLKNIQYF. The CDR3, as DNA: TGTGCCAGCAGCCTACAGAGTGGGCTTAAAAACATTCAGTACTTC. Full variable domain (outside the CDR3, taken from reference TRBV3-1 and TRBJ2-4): DTAVSQTPKYLVTQMGNDKSIKCEQNLGHDTMYWYKQDSKKFLKIMFSYNNKELIINETVPNRFSPKSPDKAHLNLHINSLELGDSAVYFCASSLQSGLKNIQYFGAGTRLSVL.

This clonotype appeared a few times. CDR3 DNA: TGCGCCAGCAGGTCAACTAGCTCCAATGAGCAGTTCTTC. It yields the protein CASRSTSSNEQFF. The gene calls are TRBV5-1 and TRBJ2-1; tentative D call: TRBD2 (6 bases). Trimming stripped 5 bases from V and 6 bases from J, with 12 bases between. The CDR3 runs to 13 residues. Looked up from germline, CDR1 is SGHRS and CDR2 is YFSETQ. Combining the CDR3 with reference TRBV5-1 and TRBJ2-1 gives the whole variable domain KAGVTQTPRYLIKTRGQQVTLSCSPISGHRSVSWYQQTPGQGLQFLFEYFSETQRNKGNFPGRFSGRQFSNSRSEMNVSTLELGDSALYLCASRSTSSNEQFFGPGTRLTVL.

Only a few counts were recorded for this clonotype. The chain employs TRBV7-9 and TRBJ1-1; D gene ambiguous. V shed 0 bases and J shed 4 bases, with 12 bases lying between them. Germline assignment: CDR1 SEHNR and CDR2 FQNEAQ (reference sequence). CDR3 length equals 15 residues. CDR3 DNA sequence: TGTGCCAGCAGCTTAGCGGGCGGGATTCGCACTGAAGCTTTCTTT. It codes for CASSLAGGIRTEAFF. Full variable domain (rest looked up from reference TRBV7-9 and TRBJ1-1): DTGVSQNPRHKITKRGQNVTFRCDPISEHNRLYWYRQTLGQGPEFLTYFQNEAQLEKSRLLSDRFSAERPKGSFSTLEIQRTEQGDSAMYLCASSLAGGIRTEAFFGQGTRLTVV.

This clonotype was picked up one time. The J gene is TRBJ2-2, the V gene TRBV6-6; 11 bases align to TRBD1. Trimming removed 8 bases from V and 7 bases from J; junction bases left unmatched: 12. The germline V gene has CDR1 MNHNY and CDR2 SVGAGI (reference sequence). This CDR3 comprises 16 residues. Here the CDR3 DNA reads TGTGCCAGCCGGAAAACCGGGACAGGGGGAATCGGGGAGCTGTTTTTT. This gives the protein CASRKTGTGGIGELFF.

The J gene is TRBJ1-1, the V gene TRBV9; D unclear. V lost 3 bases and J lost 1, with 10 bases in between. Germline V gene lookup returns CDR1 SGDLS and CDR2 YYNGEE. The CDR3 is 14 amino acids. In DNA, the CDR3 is TGTGCCAGCAGCGCTCAGCTCGGGAACACTGAAGCTTTCTTT. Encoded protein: CASSAQLGNTEAFF.

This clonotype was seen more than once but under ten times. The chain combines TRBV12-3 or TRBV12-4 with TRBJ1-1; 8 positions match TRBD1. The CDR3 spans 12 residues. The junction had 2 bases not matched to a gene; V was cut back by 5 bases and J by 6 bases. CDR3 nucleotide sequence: TGTGCCAGCAGTGTGACAGGGGCTGAAGCTTTCTTT. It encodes CASSVTGAEAFF.

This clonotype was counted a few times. CDR3 sequence reads: CASSSDGDPYEQYF. The CDR3 DNA reads as TGTGCCAGCAGCTCGGACGGAGACCCCTACGAGCAGTACTTC. The chain has TRBV7-9 and TRBJ2-7, with D unclear. V was cut by 4 bases and J by 2 bases, with 12 bases left in between. This CDR3 comprises 14 residues. Looked up from germline, CDR1 is SEHNR and CDR2 is FQNEAQ (reference sequence).

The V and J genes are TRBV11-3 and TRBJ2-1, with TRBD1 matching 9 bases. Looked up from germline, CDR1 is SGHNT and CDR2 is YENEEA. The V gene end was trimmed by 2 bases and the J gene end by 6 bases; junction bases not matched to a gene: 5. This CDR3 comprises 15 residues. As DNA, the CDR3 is TGTGCCAGCAGCTTATACGGGACAGGGTTCAATGAGCAGTTCTTC. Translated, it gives CASSLYGTGFNEQFF.

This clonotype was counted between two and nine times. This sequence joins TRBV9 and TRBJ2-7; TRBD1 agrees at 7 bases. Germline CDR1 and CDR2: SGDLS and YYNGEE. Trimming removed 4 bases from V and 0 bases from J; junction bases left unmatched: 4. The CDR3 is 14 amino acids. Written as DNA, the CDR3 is TGTGCCAGCAGCCCGGGGACAGCCTCCTACGAGCAGTACTTC. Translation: CASSPGTASYEQYF.

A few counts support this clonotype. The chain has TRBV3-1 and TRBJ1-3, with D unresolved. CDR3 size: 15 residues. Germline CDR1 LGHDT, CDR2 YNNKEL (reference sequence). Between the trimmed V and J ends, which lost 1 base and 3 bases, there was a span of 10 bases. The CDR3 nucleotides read TGTGCCAGCAGCCAAGGTGGAAACAGTGGAAACACCATATATTTT. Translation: CASSQGGNSGNTIYF.

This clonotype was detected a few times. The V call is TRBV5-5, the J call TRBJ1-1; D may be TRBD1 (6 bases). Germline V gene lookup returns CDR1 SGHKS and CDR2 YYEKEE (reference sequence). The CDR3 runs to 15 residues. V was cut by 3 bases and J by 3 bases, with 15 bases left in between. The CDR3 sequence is CASSSTGGGYTEAFF. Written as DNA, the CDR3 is TGTGCCAGCAGCTCGACAGGAGGGGGGTACACTGAAGCTTTCTTT.

The CDR3 loop is CAEIGWYSTDTQYF. The DNA of the CDR3 is TGTGCAGAGATTGGGTGGTACAGCACAGATACGCAGTATTTT. This rearrangement joins TRBV19 to TRBJ2-3, with D unresolved. Germline values: CDR1 LNHDA, CDR2 SQIVND (reference sequence). CDR3 length: 14 residues.

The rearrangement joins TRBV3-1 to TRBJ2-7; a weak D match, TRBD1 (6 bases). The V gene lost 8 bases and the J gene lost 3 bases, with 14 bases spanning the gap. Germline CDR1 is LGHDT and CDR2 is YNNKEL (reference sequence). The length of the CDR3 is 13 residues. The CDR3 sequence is CASGTGNLYEQYF. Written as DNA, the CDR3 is TGTGCCAGCGGTACAGGGAATCTCTACGAGCAGTACTTC.

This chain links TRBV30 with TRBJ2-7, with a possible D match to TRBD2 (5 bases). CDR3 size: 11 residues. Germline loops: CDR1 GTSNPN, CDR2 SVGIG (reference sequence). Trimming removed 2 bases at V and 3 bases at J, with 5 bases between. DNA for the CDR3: TGTGCCTGGAGTCGGGGCTACGAGCAGTACTTC. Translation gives CAWSRGYEQYF.

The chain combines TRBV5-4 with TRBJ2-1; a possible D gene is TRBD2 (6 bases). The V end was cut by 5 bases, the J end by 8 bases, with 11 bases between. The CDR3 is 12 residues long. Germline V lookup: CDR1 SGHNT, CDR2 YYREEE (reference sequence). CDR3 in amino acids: CASSLEGYEQFF. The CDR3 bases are TGTGCCAGCAGTCTGGAGGGCTATGAGCAGTTCTTC.

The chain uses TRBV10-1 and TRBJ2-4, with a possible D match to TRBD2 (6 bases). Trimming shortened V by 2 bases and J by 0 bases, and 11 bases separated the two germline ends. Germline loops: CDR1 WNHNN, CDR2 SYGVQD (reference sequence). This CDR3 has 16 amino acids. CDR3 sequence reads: CASSEGTELAKNIQYF. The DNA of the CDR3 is TGCGCCAGCAGTGAGGGGACTGAACTAGCCAAAAACATTCAGTACTTC.

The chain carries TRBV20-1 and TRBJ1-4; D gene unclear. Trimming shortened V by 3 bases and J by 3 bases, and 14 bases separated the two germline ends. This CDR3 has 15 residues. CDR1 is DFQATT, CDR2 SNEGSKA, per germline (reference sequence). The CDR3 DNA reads TGCAGTGCTAGTCGTCAGGCCACTCCTAATGAAAAACTGTTTTTT. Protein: CSASRQATPNEKLFF.

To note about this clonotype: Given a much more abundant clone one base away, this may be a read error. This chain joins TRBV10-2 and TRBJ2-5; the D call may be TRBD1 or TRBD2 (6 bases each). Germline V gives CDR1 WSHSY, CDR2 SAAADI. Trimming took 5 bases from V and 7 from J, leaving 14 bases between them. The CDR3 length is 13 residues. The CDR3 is CASSIGGSGTQYF. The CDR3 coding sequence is TGCGCCAGCAGTATCGGGGGCTCGGGGACCCAGTACTTC.

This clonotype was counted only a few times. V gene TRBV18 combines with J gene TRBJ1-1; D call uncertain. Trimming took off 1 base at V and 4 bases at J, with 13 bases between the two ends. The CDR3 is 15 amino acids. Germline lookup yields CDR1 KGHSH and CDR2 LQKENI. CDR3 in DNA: TGTGCCAGCTCACCACTGAGCGTCCCGGGCACTGAAGCTTTCTTT. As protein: CASSPLSVPGTEAFF.

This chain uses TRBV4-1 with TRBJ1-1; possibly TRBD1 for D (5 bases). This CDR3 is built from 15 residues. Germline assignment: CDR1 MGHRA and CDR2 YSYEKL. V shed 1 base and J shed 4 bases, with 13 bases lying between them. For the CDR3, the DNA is TGCGCCAGCAGCCAAGTAGGAGGGGTGACCACTGAAGCTTTCTTT. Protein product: CASSQVGGVTTEAFF.

The CDR3 loop reads CASSKGEMEAFF. The CDR3, as DNA: TGTGCCAGCAGCAAAGGGGAAATGGAAGCTTTCTTT. V is TRBV21-1 and J is TRBJ1-1. TRBV21-1 is noted as a pseudogene. The CDR3 covers 12 residues.

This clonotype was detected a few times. The CDR3 region has the DNA TGTGCCTGCACTCAGTGGAACACTGAAGCTTTCTTT. This encodes CACTQWNTEAFF. The rearrangement links TRBV30 to TRBJ1-1; D gene uncertain. Germline V gene sequence: CDR1 GTSNPN, CDR2 SVGIG (reference sequence). The CDR3 loop spans 12 amino acids. Trimming pared 6 bases from V and 1 base from J, leaving 9 bases between.

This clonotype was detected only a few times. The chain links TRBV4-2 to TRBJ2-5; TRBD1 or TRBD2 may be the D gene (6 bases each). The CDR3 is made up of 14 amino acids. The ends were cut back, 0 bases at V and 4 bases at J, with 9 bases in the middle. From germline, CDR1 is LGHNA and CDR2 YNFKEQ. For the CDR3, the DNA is TGTGCCAGCAGCCAAGAAGGGGGGCGAGAGACCCAGTACTTC. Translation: CASSQEGGRETQYF.

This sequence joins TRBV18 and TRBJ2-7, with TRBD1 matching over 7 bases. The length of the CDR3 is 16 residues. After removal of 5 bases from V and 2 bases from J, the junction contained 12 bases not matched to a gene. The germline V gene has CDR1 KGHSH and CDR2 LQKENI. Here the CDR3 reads CASSDGDRLRAYEQYF. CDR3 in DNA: TGTGCCAGCTCAGATGGGGACAGACTCAGGGCCTACGAGCAGTACTTC.

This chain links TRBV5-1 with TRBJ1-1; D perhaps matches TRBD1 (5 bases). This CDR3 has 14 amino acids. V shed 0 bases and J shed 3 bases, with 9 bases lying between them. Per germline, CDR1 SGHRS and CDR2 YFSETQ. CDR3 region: CASSLGQFYTEAFF. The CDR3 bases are TGCGCCAGCAGCTTGGGACAGTTCTACACTGAAGCTTTCTTT.